The entry below describes one TCR beta chain. The antigen is unknown. This record belongs to a study of cytomegalovirus exposure and HLA in healthy donors. Study outcomes and limitations: One later analysis, an examination of the 100 to 150 validation repertoires, found that first-cohort TCR clusters tended to co-occur in them. Cytomegalovirus-associated TCR beta chains were listed, numbering 150 to 200.

This CDR3 is 20 amino acids long. Germline V gene data show CDR1 as WSHSY and CDR2 as SAAADI. The V segment lost 1 base and the J segment 2 bases; nucleotides outside the gene matches: 15. TCRdb's table, derived via immunoSEQ multiplex PCR, lists solely in-frame clones and lacks some. Of about 190,000 clones detected, 86% appear once; the ten largest clones hold over 1.1%. The TCR was taken from a woman aged 18-30 years in good health and CMV-seronegative. The rearrangement joins TRBV10-2 to TRBJ2-7; 12 bases fit TRBD1. The sequencing sample was made of PBMCs. Written as DNA, the CDR3 is TGCGCCAGCAGTGAGTGGGGATCGGGACAGGGGGCCATGGGTCCCTACGAGCAGTACTTC. Its translation is CASSEWGSGQGAMGPYEQYF.